The rows below give T cell receptor beta chains drawn from one sample of a study of glioma-infiltrating T cells after dendritic cell vaccination. Measured with immunoSEQ multiplex PCR; TCRdb has only the in-frame clones, and not every one. Of fewer than 50,000 clones listed, over 75% are singletons. Sequences were derived from blood, sampled before dendritic cell vaccination. Receptors were obtained from a human donor with glioblastoma. The CDR3 runs from the conserved cysteine through the conserved F or W. The D gene is left open where the match is weak. Size values are once, few and many counts, or a class for expanded clones, and some rows have none.

TRBJ2-3,-,TRBV5-4,TRBD1,CASSLITGAGTDTQYF,TGTGCCAGCAGCTTGATAACAGGGGCCGGCACAGATACGCAGTATTTT
TRBJ1-1,few,TRBV6-5,-,CASRDTGTGAFF,TGTGCCAGCCGCGATACAGGGACCGGGGCTTTCTTT
TRBJ1-1,-,TRBV11-3,-,CASSLVTMNTEAFF,TGTGCCAGCAGCTTAGTAACTATGAACACTGAAGCTTTCTTT
TRBJ1-5,-,TRBV27,-,CASRTRGGSNQPQHF,TGTGCCAGCAGAACTAGGGGGGGCAGCAATCAGCCCCAGCATTTT
TRBJ2-1,once,TRBV7-8,-,CASSPGDGGEQFF,TGTGCCAGCAGCCCCGGGGACGGGGGTGAGCAGTTCTTC
TRBJ1-5,once,TRBV18,-,CASSPVSGSNQPQHF,TGTGCCAGCTCACCGGTATCCGGGAGCAATCAGCCCCAGCATTTT
TRBJ2-1,-,TRBV7-2,-,CASSLAQGGNEQFF,TGTGCCAGCAGCTTAGCACAGGGCGGCAATGAGCAGTTCTTC
TRBJ2-2,-,TRBV4-1,-,CASSQDSNVYTGELFF,TGCGCCAGCAGCCAAGACTCTAACGTGTACACCGGGGAGCTGTTTTTT
TRBJ1-1,-,TRBV7-2,TRBD1,CASSWGQGNEAFF,TGTGCCAGCAGCTGGGGACAGGGGAATGAAGCTTTCTTT
TRBJ1-2,-,TRBV7-6,TRBD1,CASSLGQGLGYTF,TGTGCCAGCAGCTTGGGACAGGGTCTTGGCTACACCTTC
TRBJ2-7,-,TRBV6-6,-,CASKPPGGDEQYF,TGTGCCAGCAAGCCCCCGGGGGGCGACGAGCAGTACTTC
TRBJ1-4,-,TRBV4-3,-,CASSQDFPAGHNEKLFF,TGCGCCAGCAGCCAAGATTTTCCGGCAGGCCATAATGAAAAACTGTTTTTT
TRBJ2-7,-,TRBV6-5,TRBD2,CASTETSGGRDEQYF,TGTGCCAGCACCGAGACTAGCGGGGGGCGGGACGAGCAGTACTTC
TRBJ2-3,few,TRBV4-2,-,CASSQRKGDTQYF,TGTGCCAGCAGCCAACGCAAGGGGGATACGCAGTATTTT